There are a few counts of the clone carrying this TCR beta chain. Its antigen is currently unknown. Full-length variable regions came from constant-region reverse primers plus semi-nested Nested Universal Primer A PCR. TCRdb processed the 5' RACE reads anew with MiXCR; each CDR3 protein has one entry. The profile covers some 62,000 distinct CDR3 sequences, with under 35% appearing a single time and roughly 2.1% taken by the ten largest. Study findings and constraints: The TCR gene usage of tumor memory CD4+ T cells clustered together with blood and lymph node memory CD4+ cells and with lymph node naive CD4+ cells.

Naive CD4+ T cells were purified with Tregs depleted by CD25. The TCR was taken from a female donor with breast cancer. Sequenced: tumor-infiltrating naive CD4+ T cells sorted from the breast tumor. Described subset: naive CD4+ T cells, CD4+CD45RA+CD25-.

CDR3 in amino acids: CASSLDEEGTGHGYTF. The CDR3 nucleotides read TGTGCCAGCAGTTTAGATGAGGAAGGGACAGGGCATGGCTACACCTTC. The gene calls are TRBV12-3 or TRBV12-4 and TRBJ1-2, with 9 nucleotides matching TRBD1. The trim removed 1 base at V and 6 bases at J, leaving 9 bases unmatched. This CDR3 contains 16 residues.